What follows describes a single T cell receptor beta chain. The antigen it recognizes is unknown. The sample holds no much larger clone one base away, and base qualities are not on file. Each collaborating institution followed its own protocols to collect whole blood in K2EDTA tubes. Collaborator samples were shipped for TCRbeta analysis as frozen whole blood, isolated PBMCs, or DNA extracted from either sample type. TCRbeta CDR3 regions were amplified from genomic DNA by means of the immunoSEQ Assay, a bias-controlled multiplex PCR. As for the original processing: The number of nucleated cells in each sample was estimated by amplification of reference gene primers within the assay. To quantify the absolute abundance of each unique TCRbeta CDR3 rearrangement, sequence reads were collapsed and filtered. For each sample, productive Simpson clonality was calculated as the square root of Simpson's diversity index over productive rearrangements. TCRdb stores this immuneACCESS table with in-frame sequences only. Part of the clones is absent; in the studies checked, under half of the shortfall reflects unresolved V genes, and no reason is known for the rest. The V and J calls and the clone size are those of that table, but D and trimming were determined from the DNA. This sample comprises approximately 150,000 clones, approximately 80% of them detected only once. The leading ten clones occupy about 2% of the sample.

These data belong to a study of blood T cell repertoires in COVID-19 (dated by TCRdb to the early 2020s). Turning to the overall study: Samples covering the acute and convalescent phases of COVID-19 were provided by collaborators in the United States, Italy and Spain. The prospective study material was composed of cDNA or gDNA derived from T cells, B-cell-depleted T cells, or PBMCs. The samples were drawn from two sources: the first 160 participants of the ongoing ImmuneRACE study, and about 1,300 subjects contributed by 6 global collaborators. Subjects who had been exposed to COVID-19, were actively infected with it, or had recovered from it provided the deeply sampled blood TCRbeta repertoires that made up the dataset. Where HLA class I and class II types were available, the types were taken from metadata supplied by the sample provider, not from assay-based typing. Sample metadata almost always included a de-identified subject ID, COVID-19 status, age in years and sex. The repertoires were made available in a free public database intended to serve as a resource for research on the immune response to SARS-CoV-2. Paper-wide results and their limitations: Clinical and demographic metadata were provided uncurated, with the amount varying by source and participant.

This receptor was taken from a woman aged 55-70 years with acute or convalescent COVID-19. The sequenced sample consisted of peripheral blood.

Read as DNA, the sequence is TGTGCCAGCAGCTCCGGGACAGGGAACACTGAAGCTTTCTTT. Its protein reads: CASSSGTGNTEAFF. Recombination linked TRBV5-6 to TRBJ1-1, with 8 middle bases fitting TRBD1. Reading from cysteine to phenylalanine, the CDR3 counts 14 amino acids. Left in the record is the CDR3 DNA by itself, 42 bases read in frame from the first base. V has 3 bases trimmed and J has 1 base trimmed; junction bases matching no gene number 2. CDR1 and CDR2 are drawn from the germline V gene: SGHDT, YYEEEE. With the portions outside the CDR3 filled from the reference TRBV5-6 and TRBJ1-1 genes, the complete variable region becomes DAGVTQSPTHLIKTRGQQVTLRCSPKSGHDTVSWYQQALGQGPQFIFQYYEEEERQRGNFPDRFSGHQFPNYSSELNVNALLLGDSALYLCASSSGTGNTEAFFGQGTRLTVV.